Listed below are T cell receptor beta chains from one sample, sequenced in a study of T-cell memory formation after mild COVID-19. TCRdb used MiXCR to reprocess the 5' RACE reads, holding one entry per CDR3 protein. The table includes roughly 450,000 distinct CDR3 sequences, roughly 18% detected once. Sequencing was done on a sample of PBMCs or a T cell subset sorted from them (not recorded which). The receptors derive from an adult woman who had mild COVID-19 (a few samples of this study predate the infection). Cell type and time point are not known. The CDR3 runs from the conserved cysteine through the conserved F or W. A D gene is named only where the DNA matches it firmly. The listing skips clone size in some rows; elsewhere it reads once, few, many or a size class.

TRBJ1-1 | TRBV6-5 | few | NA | CASSAGNEAFF | TGTGCCAGCAGTGCAGGGAATGAAGCTTTCTTT
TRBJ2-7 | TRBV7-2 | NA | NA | CASSLGISTYEQYF | TGTGCCAGCAGCTTGGGTATATCAACCTACGAGCAGTACTTC
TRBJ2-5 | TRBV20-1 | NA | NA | CSAIRRKTQYF | TGCAGTGCTATTCGAAGGAAGACCCAGTACTTC
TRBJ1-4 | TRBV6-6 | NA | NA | CASSYSLEKLFF | TGTGCCAGCAGTTACTCGCTAGAAAAACTGTTTTTT
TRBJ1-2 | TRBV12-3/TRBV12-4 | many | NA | CASSSGLPNYGYTF | TGTGCCAGCAGTTCGGGCCTACCTAACTATGGCTACACCTTC
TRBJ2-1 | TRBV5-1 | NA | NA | CASSQAKGEYNEQFF | TGCGCCAGCAGCCAGGCTAAGGGGGAGTACAATGAGCAGTTCTTC
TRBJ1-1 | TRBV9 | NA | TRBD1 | CASSVGGQRAEAFF | TGTGCCAGCAGCGTAGGGGGACAGCGAGCGGAAGCTTTCTTT
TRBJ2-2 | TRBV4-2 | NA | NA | CASSQRVTGELFF | TGTGCCAGCAGCCAGAGAGTCACCGGGGAGCTGTTTTTT
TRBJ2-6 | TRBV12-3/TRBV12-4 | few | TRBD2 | CASSFGAGGSLPGANVLTF | TGTGCCAGCAGTTTCGGAGCGGGGGGTTCTCTTCCTGGGGCCAACGTCCTGACTTTC
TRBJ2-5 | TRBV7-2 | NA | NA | CASSLGGAAPVQGTQYF | TGTGCCAGCAGCTTAGGAGGAGCCGCTCCGGTTCAAGGGACCCAGTACTTC
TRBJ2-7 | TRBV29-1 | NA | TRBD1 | CSVEGTGVDYEQYF | TGCAGCGTTGAGGGGACAGGGGTAGACTACGAGCAGTACTTC
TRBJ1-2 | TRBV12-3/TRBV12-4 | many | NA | CASSEPGTGYGYTF | TGTGCCAGCAGTGAACCAGGCACGGGATATGGCTACACCTTC
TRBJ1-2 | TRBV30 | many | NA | CAWTPRTAGYGYTF | TGTGCCTGGACCCCAAGGACAGCCGGGTACGGCTACACCTTC
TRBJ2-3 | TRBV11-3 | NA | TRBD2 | CASSLDPSGGTQYF | TGTGCCAGCAGCTTAGATCCGTCGGGGGGTACGCAGTATTTT
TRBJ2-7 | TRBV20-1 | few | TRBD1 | CSAREGGTGTYEQYF | TGCAGTGCTAGAGAGGGGGGGACAGGGACCTACGAGCAGTACTTC
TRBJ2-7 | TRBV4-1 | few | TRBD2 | CASSQDSGSREQYF | TGCGCCAGCAGCCAAGATAGCGGGAGTCGTGAGCAGTACTTC
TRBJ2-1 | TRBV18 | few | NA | CASSPAPGPYNEQFF | TGTGCCAGCTCACCAGCGCCGGGGCCCTACAATGAGCAGTTCTTC
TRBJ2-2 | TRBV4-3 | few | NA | CASSQEKEGVALAGELFF | TGCGCCAGCAGCCAAGAGAAGGAGGGAGTAGCTTTAGCCGGGGAGCTGTTTTTT
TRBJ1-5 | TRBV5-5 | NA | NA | CASSSGEGNQPQHF | TGTGCCAGCAGCTCGGGGGAAGGCAATCAGCCCCAGCATTTT
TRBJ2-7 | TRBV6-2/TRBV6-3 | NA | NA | CASRELSSYEQYF | TGTGCCAGCAGAGAACTGAGCTCCTACGAGCAGTACTTC
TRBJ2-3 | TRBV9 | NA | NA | CASSVEGDTSTDTQYF | TGTGCCAGCAGCGTAGAAGGGGACACCAGCACAGATACGCAGTATTTT
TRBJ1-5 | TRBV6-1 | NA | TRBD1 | CASRIGQGFSNQPQHF | TGTGCCAGCAGGATTGGACAGGGTTTTAGCAATCAGCCCCAGCATTTT
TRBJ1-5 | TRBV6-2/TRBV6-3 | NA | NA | CASSYNLDQPQHF | TGTGCCAGCAGTTACAACTTGGATCAGCCCCAGCATTTT
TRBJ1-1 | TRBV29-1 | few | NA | CSGHTANTEAFF | TGCAGCGGACACACAGCGAACACTGAAGCTTTCTTT
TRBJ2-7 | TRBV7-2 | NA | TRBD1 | CASRRDRGDYEQYF | TGTGCCAGCAGGCGGGACAGGGGGGACTACGAGCAGTACTTC
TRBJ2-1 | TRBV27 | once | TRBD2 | CLGRARCEQFF | TGTCTCGGGAGGGCCCGGTGTGAGCAGTTCTTC